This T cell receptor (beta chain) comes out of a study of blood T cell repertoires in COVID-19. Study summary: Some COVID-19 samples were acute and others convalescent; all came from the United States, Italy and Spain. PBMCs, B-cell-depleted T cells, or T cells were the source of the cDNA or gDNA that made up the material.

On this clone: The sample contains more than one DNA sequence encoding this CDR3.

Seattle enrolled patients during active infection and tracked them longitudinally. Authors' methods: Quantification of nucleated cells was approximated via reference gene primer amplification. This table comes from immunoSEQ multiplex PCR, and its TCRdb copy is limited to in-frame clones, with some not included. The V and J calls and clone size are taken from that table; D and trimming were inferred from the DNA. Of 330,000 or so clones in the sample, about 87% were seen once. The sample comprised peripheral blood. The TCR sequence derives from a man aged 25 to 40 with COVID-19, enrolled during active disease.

The CDR3, as DNA: TGCGCCAGCAGCTTGGGGACAGGCTATGGCTACACCTTC. It specifies CASSLGTGYGYTF. The genes are TRBV5-1 and TRBJ1-2, with 7 bases matching TRBD1. V was pared by 0 bases and J by 4 bases, with 0 bases of the junction left unmatched. Germline V gene lookup returns CDR1 SGHRS and CDR2 YFSETQ. The CDR3 is 13 residues long.